This is a list of T cell receptor beta chains from one sample in a study of blood T cell repertoires in COVID-19. Produced via immunoSEQ multiplex PCR; TCRdb's table is partial and in-frame only. The sample has 50,000 to 60,000 clones, roughly nine tenths seen once. Material for sequencing was peripheral blood. These receptors came from a human donor in a cohort sampled during active COVID-19. CDR3s include the opening cysteine and the closing phenylalanine or tryptophan. D genes are given only for firm matches. The size field is filled for only some rows; it gives once, few, many or a size class.

>.|TRBV5-4|TRBD2|TRBJ2-5
CASSRGGRGGQETQYF
TGTGCCAGCAGCCGGGGAGGGAGGGGTGGACAAGAGACCCAGTACTTC
>.|TRBV28|TRBD1|TRBJ2-2
CASMGQGRRGELFF
TGTGCCAGCATGGGACAGGGGAGGAGGGGGGAGCTGTTTTTT
>.|TRBV7-8|.|TRBJ1-1
CASSLVQEGAFF
TGTGCCAGCAGCTTAGTTCAGGAGGGAGCTTTCTTT
>few|TRBV5-5|.|TRBJ1-5
CASSAPGGDQPQHF
TGTGCCAGCAGCGCTCCCGGGGGGGATCAGCCCCAGCATTTT
>.|TRBV7-9|.|TRBJ1-1
CASSFLAGGQTEAFF
TGTGCCAGCAGCTTTTTGGCGGGGGGGCAAACTGAAGCTTTCTTT
>.|TRBV28|.|TRBJ1-3
CASSLIGANGNTIYF
TGTGCCAGCAGTTTAATAGGGGCAAACGGAAACACCATATATTTT
>.|TRBV28|TRBD1|TRBJ2-7
CASSRPGQGYEQYF
TGTGCCAGCAGCCGCCCGGGACAGGGATACGAGCAGTACTTC
>.|TRBV5-1|.|TRBJ2-3
CASSVAGQYTQYF
TGCGCCAGCAGCGTAGCGGGACAGTACACGCAGTATTTT
>.|TRBV6-5|.|TRBJ2-2
CASSYRLGNTGELFF
TGTGCCAGCAGTTACCGGCTAGGGAACACCGGGGAGCTGTTTTTT
>once|TRBV19|TRBD1|TRBJ1-1
CASSIDRGTEAFF
TGTGCCAGTAGTATCGACAGGGGGACTGAAGCTTTCTTT
>.|TRBV24-1|.|TRBJ2-7
CATSDTGDDGTYEQYF
TGTGCCACCAGTGATACGGGGGACGATGGGACCTACGAGCAGTACTTC
>few|TRBV19|TRBD1|TRBJ2-2
CASSIMGTANTGELFF
TGTGCCAGTAGTATAATGGGGACAGCGAACACCGGGGAGCTGTTTTTT
>once|TRBV6-6|.|TRBJ1-1
CASSYFQGEAFF
TGTGCCAGCAGTTACTTCCAGGGTGAAGCTTTCTTT
>.|TRBV11-3|.|TRBJ2-2
CASSLGAVGGELFF
TGTGCCAGCAGCTTAGGGGCCGTCGGCGGGGAGCTGTTTTTT
>.|TRBV7-2|TRBD1|TRBJ2-5
CASSRDRASETQYF
TGTGCCAGCAGCCGGGACAGGGCTTCGGAGACCCAGTACTTC
>few|TRBV7-3|.|TRBJ2-1
CASSSYTGSSYNEQFF
TGTGCCAGCAGCTCTTATACAGGGTCCTCCTACAATGAGCAGTTCTTC
>.|TRBV30|.|TRBJ2-1
CACQWTVPTDEQFF
TGTGCCTGCCAGTGGACTGTCCCTACGGATGAGCAGTTCTTC
>.|TRBV3-1/TRBV3-2|TRBD2|TRBJ2-2
CASSREGGTGELFF
TGTGCCAGCAGTCGGGAGGGTGGCACCGGGGAGCTGTTTTTT
>.|TRBV27|.|TRBJ1-1
CASSLSSGSNTEAFF
TGTGCCAGCAGTTTATCGTCGGGAAGCAACACTGAAGCTTTCTTT
>once|TRBV6-5|TRBD1|TRBJ2-5
CASSRQGMGQETQYF
TGTGCCAGCAGTAGACAGGGGATGGGGCAAGAGACCCAGTACTTC
>.|TRBV27|TRBD2|TRBJ2-2
CASTPLLAGSRELFF
TGTGCCAGCACCCCTTTGCTAGCGGGGAGCCGGGAGCTGTTTTTT
>once|TRBV19|.|TRBJ1-5
CASSPQGASQPQHF
TGTGCCAGTAGTCCCCAGGGTGCTAGTCAGCCCCAGCATTTT